A selection of T cell receptor beta chains follows, all from one sample in a study of shared clonotypes between healthy human individuals. Sequencing used immunoSEQ multiplex PCR; TCRdb keeps in-frame clones, though not all of them. The table has some 2,100,000 clones, under 95% seen once; the top ten hold under 2%. The specimen was naive CD8+ T cells from PBMCs. These receptors were obtained from a man between 18 and 35 years old in good health. Some clones in this sample may be carry-over from other donors' samples. The CDR3 runs from the conserved cysteine through the conserved F or W. D genes are given only for firm matches. Where a row states a size, it is once, few, many or the class of an expanded clone; other rows omit it.

clone size	V gene	D gene	J gene	CDR3 protein	CDR3 DNA
.	TRBV10-3	.	TRBJ2-5	CAISESAGGQETQYF	TGTGCCATCAGTGAGTCTGCGGGCGGGCAAGAGACCCAGTACTTC
.	TRBV4-1	TRBD2	TRBJ2-7	CASSQDKIAGIEQYF	TGCGCCAGCAGCCAAGATAAGATAGCGGGTATCGAGCAGTACTTC
.	TRBV4-3	.	TRBJ2-7	CASSQVWDRGYEQYF	TGCGCCAGCAGCCAAGTCTGGGACCGGGGCTACGAGCAGTACTTC
.	TRBV27	.	TRBJ2-7	CASSFQGSTYEQYF	TGTGCCAGCAGTTTCCAGGGGTCTACCTACGAGCAGTACTTC
.	TRBV11-3	.	TRBJ2-1	CASSLSGVLYNEQFF	TGTGCCAGCAGCCTTAGCGGAGTCCTATACAATGAGCAGTTCTTC
.	TRBV7-9	TRBD2	TRBJ2-7	CASSLARRLADPLRYEQYF	TGTGCCAGCAGCTTAGCGCGGAGACTAGCGGACCCTTTACGGTACGAGCAGTACTTC
.	TRBV30	.	TRBJ1-4	CAWKDRRNEKLFF	TGTGCCTGGAAGGACAGACGGAATGAAAAACTGTTTTTT
.	TRBV6-9	TRBD2	TRBJ2-1	CASSYPTSGRTNEQFF	TGTGCCAGCAGTTACCCCACTAGCGGGAGGACTAATGAGCAGTTCTTC
once	TRBV20-1	.	TRBJ2-7	CSAPHGWEQYF	TGCAGTGCGCCTCACGGGTGGGAGCAGTACTTC
.	TRBV27	TRBD1	TRBJ2-7	CASSWGQGAHEQYF	TGTGCCAGCAGTTGGGGACAGGGGGCCCACGAGCAGTACTTC
.	TRBV27	TRBD1	TRBJ2-5	CASTLSGDREETQYF	TGTGCCAGCACCTTAAGTGGGGACAGGGAAGAGACCCAGTACTTC
.	TRBV18	.	TRBJ2-5	CASSPPFRGETQYF	TGTGCCAGCTCACCACCGTTCAGGGGAGAGACCCAGTACTTC
.	TRBV7-9	.	TRBJ2-7	CASSHSTSATYEQYF	TGTGCCAGCAGCCACTCCACTAGTGCAACATACGAGCAGTACTTC
.	TRBV7-6	.	TRBJ2-2	CASSRLPDPTGELFF	TGTGCCAGCAGCCGACTTCCGGATCCCACCGGGGAGCTGTTTTTT
.	TRBV29-1	.	TRBJ2-1	CSVQDRMNEQFF	TGCAGCGTGCAAGACAGGATGAATGAGCAGTTCTTC
.	TRBV27	TRBD2	TRBJ2-7	CASSLVAGSSYEQYF	TGTGCCAGCAGTTTAGTAGCGGGGAGCTCCTACGAGCAGTACTTC
.	TRBV9	TRBD1	TRBJ2-7	CASSLRDRAYEQYF	TGTGCCAGCAGCCTCCGGGACAGAGCCTACGAGCAGTACTTC
.	TRBV27	.	TRBJ1-3	CASWWAGADGGRTIYF	TGTGCCAGCTGGTGGGCAGGGGCGGACGGCGGACGCACCATATATTTT
.	TRBV10-3	.	TRBJ1-2	CAITASSGGRNGYTF	TGTGCCATCACTGCATCATCTGGGGGGAGGAATGGCTACACCTTC
once	TRBV7-9	.	TRBJ2-7	CASSLSGMVAGIFHEQYF	TGTGCCAGCAGTCTAAGTGGGATGGTGGCGGGAATTTTCCACGAGCAGTACTTC
.	TRBV27	TRBD2	TRBJ2-5	CASSLAGEQETQYF	TGTGCCAGTTCATTAGCGGGAGAGCAAGAGACCCAGTACTTC
.	TRBV7-2	.	TRBJ2-7	CASSLGGLKYEQYF	TGTGCCAGCAGCCTAGGGGGACTAAAATACGAGCAGTACTTC